These 14 T cell receptor beta chains were sequenced from one sample in a study of blood T cell repertoires in COVID-19. Using immunoSEQ multiplex PCR, the repertoire was profiled, and TCRdb retains in-frame clones only, with some absent. The sample holds 30,000 to 35,000 clones; around 88% are singletons and the top ten take 4.5% to 5%. The sample was peripheral blood. These receptors originate from a woman aged 70-85 years with active COVID-19.

This chain uses TRBV27 with TRBJ2-5; 11 bases align to TRBD2. The CDR3 extends over 17 amino acids. With V trimmed by 6 bases and J by 4 bases, 13 bases remained unmatched. Germline V CDR1 and CDR2: MNHEY, SMNVEV (reference sequence). This CDR3 is CASRSIAGGPRGETQYF. The CDR3 DNA follows: TGTGCCAGCAGGAGCATAGCGGGGGGGCCGAGGGGAGAGACCCAGTACTTC.

V is TRBV6-6 and J is TRBJ2-3; D not certain. V shed 0 bases and J shed 4 bases, with 5 bases lying between them. Per the germline V gene, CDR1 is MNHNY and CDR2 is SVGAGI (reference sequence). The CDR3 covers 13 residues. For the CDR3, the DNA is TGTGCCAGCAGTTACTCTTCGGCAGATACGCAGTATTTT. Its protein is CASSYSSADTQYF.

The table lists this clone with a count of one. The chain uses TRBV28 and TRBJ2-1, with TRBD1 identical over 9 bases. The germline V gene has CDR1 MDHEN and CDR2 SYDVKM. V lost 7 bases, J lost 3 bases, and 1 base stayed unmatched. The CDR3 totals 13 residues. The CDR3 DNA follows: TGTGCCAGCAAGGGACAGGGCTACAATGAGCAGTTCTTC. This encodes CASKGQGYNEQFF. The entire variable domain, with the rest obtained from reference TRBV28 and TRBJ2-1, is as follows: DVKVTQSSRYLVKRTGEKVFLECVQDMDHENMFWYRQDPGLGLRLIYFSYDVKMKEKGDIPEGYSVSREKKERFSLILESASTNQTSMYLCASKGQGYNEQFFGPGTRLTVL.

This clone was counted a single time. This chain joins TRBV11-2 and TRBJ1-1, with 10 bases fitting TRBD1. The CDR3 runs to 16 residues. The germline V gene has CDR1 SGHAT and CDR2 FQNNGV. The junction had 9 bases not matched to a gene; V was cut back by 4 bases and J by 4 bases. In DNA form, the CDR3 reads TGTGCCAGCAGCTCGTCCTCCGGACAGGGGGGCACTGAAGCTTTCTTT. Amino acid sequence: CASSSSSGQGGTEAFF.

The V gene is TRBV2, the J gene TRBJ2-7, with 10 bases aligning to TRBD1. V lost 3 bases, J lost 9 bases, and 8 bases stayed unmatched. CDR1 is SNHLY, CDR2 FYNNEI, per germline. CDR3 length: 14 residues. The CDR3: CASSEGQGPGGQYF. The CDR3 nucleotides read TGTGCCAGCAGTGAGGGACAGGGGCCCGGAGGGCAGTACTTC. Variable domain in full (rest from reference TRBV2 and TRBJ2-7): EPEVTQTPSHQVTQMGQEVILRCVPISNHLYFYWYRQILGQKVEFLVSFYNNEISEKSEIFDDQFSVERPDGSNFTLKIRSTKLEDSAMYFCASSEGQGPGGQYFGPGTRLTVT.

This chain uses TRBV28 with TRBJ2-1, with a possible D match to TRBD1 (7 bases). Between the trimmed V and J ends, which lost 5 bases and 9 bases, there was a span of 14 bases. The germline CDR1 and CDR2 sequences are MDHEN and SYDVKM. The CDR3 contains 13 residues. CDR3 sequence: CASSPNQGGEQFF. DNA for the CDR3: TGTGCCAGCAGTCCTAACCAGGGGGGTGAGCAGTTCTTC.

This clone was detected only a few times. The DNA for the CDR3 is TGTGCCAGCAGTCCCCCACGGGGGTCTGGAAACACCATATATTTT. Translated: CASSPPRGSGNTIYF. The chain has TRBV28 and TRBJ1-3, with a tentative D call TRBD1 (5 bases). Germline V gene lookup returns CDR1 MDHEN and CDR2 SYDVKM. This CDR3 contains 15 residues. Between the trimmed V and J ends, which lost 5 bases and 1 base, there was a span of 12 bases. Together with reference TRBV28 and TRBJ1-3, the CDR3 gives the full variable domain: DVKVTQSSRYLVKRTGEKVFLECVQDMDHENMFWYRQDPGLGLRLIYFSYDVKMKEKGDIPEGYSVSREKKERFSLILESASTNQTSMYLCASSPPRGSGNTIYFGEGSWLTVV.

The chain joins TRBV6-2 or TRBV6-3 to TRBJ1-1; possibly TRBD1 for D (5 bases). Germline-derived CDR1 and CDR2 are MNHEY and SVGEGT. Trimming stripped 0 bases from V and 0 bases from J, with 23 bases between. CDR3 length equals 20 residues. CDR3 amino acids: CASSYSSSRQGSYLNTEAFF. The CDR3 DNA follows: TGTGCCAGCAGTTACTCAAGTTCAAGGCAGGGCTCCTACCTGAACACTGAAGCTTTCTTT.

The chain combines TRBV27 with TRBJ1-5; 8 nucleotides match TRBD1. The CDR3 runs 15 residues. V was clipped by 2 bases and J by 3 bases; unmatched bases: 3. The germline gives CDR1 MNHEY, CDR2 SMNVEV (reference sequence). As DNA, the CDR3 is TGTGCCAGCAGTTTAGGCAGGGGGCTCAATCAGCCCCAGCATTTT. It encodes CASSLGRGLNQPQHF.

The J gene is TRBJ1-2, the V gene TRBV6-4; 12 nucleotides match TRBD1. CDR1 MRHNA and CDR2 SNTAGT come from the germline V gene. CDR3 length: 16 amino acids. V lost 5 bases and J lost 5; bases outside the gene matches: 9. CDR3 bases: TGTGCCAGCAGTTTAACTCCGGGACAGGGGGCTTATGGCTACACCTTC. Protein: CASSLTPGQGAYGYTF.

V gene TRBV7-6 combines with J gene TRBJ2-7; 12 bases are shared with TRBD2. CDR1 SGHVS and CDR2 FNYEAQ come from the germline V gene. This CDR3 region has 16 residues. After removal of 5 bases from V and 0 bases from J, the junction contained 5 bases not matched to a gene. This CDR3 is CASSKTSGGISYEQYF. CDR3 DNA sequence: TGTGCCAGCAGCAAAACTAGCGGGGGGATCTCCTACGAGCAGTACTTC. Full variable domain (rest looked up from reference TRBV7-6 and TRBJ2-7): GAGVSQSPRYKVTKRGQDVALRCDPISGHVSLYWYRQALGQGPEFLTYFNYEAQQDKSGLPNDRFSAERPEGSISTLTIQRTEQRDSAMYRCASSKTSGGISYEQYFGPGTRLTVT.

The chain is built from TRBV28 and TRBJ2-1; TRBD1 matches at 8 bases. Losses at the gene ends were 4 bases for V and 6 bases for J; bases not matched to a gene: 8. This CDR3 has 15 residues. Germline V gene lookup returns CDR1 MDHEN and CDR2 SYDVKM. CDR3 protein: CASSWGTGSLNEQFF. CDR3 coding DNA: TGTGCCAGCAGTTGGGGGACAGGCTCACTCAATGAGCAGTTCTTC. Together with reference TRBV28 and TRBJ2-1, the CDR3 gives the full variable domain: DVKVTQSSRYLVKRTGEKVFLECVQDMDHENMFWYRQDPGLGLRLIYFSYDVKMKEKGDIPEGYSVSREKKERFSLILESASTNQTSMYLCASSWGTGSLNEQFFGPGTRLTVL.

The chain couples TRBV7-2 to TRBJ2-5; 8 bases are shared with TRBD1. In germline, CDR1 is SGHTA, CDR2 FQGNSA. The CDR3 spans 14 residues. Trimming at V came to 5 bases and at J to 4 bases, leaving 6 bases not matched to a gene. For the CDR3, the DNA is TGTGCCAGCAGCCCGCGACAGGGGCCAGAGACCCAGTACTTC. It encodes CASSPRQGPETQYF. The complete variable domain, with remaining parts taken from reference TRBV7-2 and TRBJ2-5, reads GAGVSQSPSNKVTEKGKDVELRCDPISGHTALYWYRQSLGQGLEFLIYFQGNSAPDKSGLPSDRFSAERTGGSVSTLTIQRTQQEDSAVYLCASSPRQGPETQYFGPGTRLLVL.

The chain employs TRBV9 and TRBJ1-2, with D perhaps matching TRBD1 (5 bases). Trimming left V 4 bases short and J 4 bases short, with 23 bases between. CDR3 length equals 17 residues. Germline CDR1 reads SGDLS; CDR2 reads YYNGEE. CDR3 sequence: CASSKNGLGQPFYGYTF. For the CDR3, the DNA is TGTGCCAGCAGCAAAAATGGCCTCGGACAACCTTTCTATGGCTACACCTTC.